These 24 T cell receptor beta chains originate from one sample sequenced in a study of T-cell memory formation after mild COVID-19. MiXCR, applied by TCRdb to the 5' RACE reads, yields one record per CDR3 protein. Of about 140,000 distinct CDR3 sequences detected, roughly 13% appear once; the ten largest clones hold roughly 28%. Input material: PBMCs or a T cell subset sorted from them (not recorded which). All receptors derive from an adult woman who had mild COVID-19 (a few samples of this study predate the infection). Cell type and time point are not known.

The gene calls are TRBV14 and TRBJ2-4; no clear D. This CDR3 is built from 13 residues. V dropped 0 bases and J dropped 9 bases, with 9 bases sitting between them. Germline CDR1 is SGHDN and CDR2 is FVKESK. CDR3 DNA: TGTGCCAGCAGCCAAGAAGATAGCATCATTCAGTACTTC. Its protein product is CASSQEDSIIQYF.

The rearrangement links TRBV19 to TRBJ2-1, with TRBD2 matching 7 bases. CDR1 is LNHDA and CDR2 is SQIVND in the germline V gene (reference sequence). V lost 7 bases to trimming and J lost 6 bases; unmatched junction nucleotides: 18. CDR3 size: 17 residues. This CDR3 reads CASTRMDGGSRSNEQFF. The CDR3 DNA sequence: TGTGCCAGTACCCGGATGGACGGGGGGTCTCGGAGCAATGAGCAGTTCTTC.

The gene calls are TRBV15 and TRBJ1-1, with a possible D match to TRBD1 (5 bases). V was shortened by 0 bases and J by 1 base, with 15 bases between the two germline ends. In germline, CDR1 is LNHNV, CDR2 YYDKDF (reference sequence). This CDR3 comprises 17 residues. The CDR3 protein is CATSRDETQGSNTEAFF. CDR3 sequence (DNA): TGTGCCACCAGCAGAGATGAGACGCAGGGTTCGAACACTGAAGCTTTCTTT.

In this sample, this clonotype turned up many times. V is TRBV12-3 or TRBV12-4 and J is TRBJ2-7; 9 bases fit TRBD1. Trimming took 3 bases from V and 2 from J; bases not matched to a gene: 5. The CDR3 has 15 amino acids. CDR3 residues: CASSFPGQGTYEQYF. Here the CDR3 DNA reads TGTGCCAGCAGTTTCCCGGGACAGGGTACCTACGAGCAGTACTTC.

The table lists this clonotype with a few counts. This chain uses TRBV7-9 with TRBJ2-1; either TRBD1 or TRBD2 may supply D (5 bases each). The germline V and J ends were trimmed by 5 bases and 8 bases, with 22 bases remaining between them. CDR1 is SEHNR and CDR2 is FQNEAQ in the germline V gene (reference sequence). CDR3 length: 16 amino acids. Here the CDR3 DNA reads TGTGCCAGCAGCCCGAAGGCTAGCCCTCAAGGGGATGAGCAGTTCTTC. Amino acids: CASSPKASPQGDEQFF.

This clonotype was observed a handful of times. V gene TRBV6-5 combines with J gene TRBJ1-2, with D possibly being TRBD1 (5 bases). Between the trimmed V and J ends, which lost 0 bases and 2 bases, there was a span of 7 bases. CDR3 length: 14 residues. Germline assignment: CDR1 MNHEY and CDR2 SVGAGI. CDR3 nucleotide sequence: TGTGCCAGCAGTTACTCCGGACACAACTATGGCTACACCTTC. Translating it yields CASSYSGHNYGYTF.

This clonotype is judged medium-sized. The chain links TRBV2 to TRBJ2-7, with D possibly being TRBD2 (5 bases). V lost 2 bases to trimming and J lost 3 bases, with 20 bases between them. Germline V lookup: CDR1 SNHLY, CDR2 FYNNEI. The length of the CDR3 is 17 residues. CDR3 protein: CASSERGLVLRFYEQYF. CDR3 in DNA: TGTGCCAGCAGTGAAAGAGGGCTAGTTCTCCGTTTCTACGAGCAGTACTTC.

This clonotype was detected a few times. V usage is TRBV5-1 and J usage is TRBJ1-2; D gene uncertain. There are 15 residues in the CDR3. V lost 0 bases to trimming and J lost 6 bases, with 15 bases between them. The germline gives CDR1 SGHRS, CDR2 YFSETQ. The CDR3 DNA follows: TGCGCCAGCAGCTTGGGCCACAGAGCTGCTGATGGCTACACCTTC. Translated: CASSLGHRAADGYTF. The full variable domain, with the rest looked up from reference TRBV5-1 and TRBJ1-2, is KAGVTQTPRYLIKTRGQQVTLSCSPISGHRSVSWYQQTPGQGLQFLFEYFSETQRNKGNFPGRFSGRQFSNSRSEMNVSTLELGDSALYLCASSLGHRAADGYTFGSGTRLTVV.

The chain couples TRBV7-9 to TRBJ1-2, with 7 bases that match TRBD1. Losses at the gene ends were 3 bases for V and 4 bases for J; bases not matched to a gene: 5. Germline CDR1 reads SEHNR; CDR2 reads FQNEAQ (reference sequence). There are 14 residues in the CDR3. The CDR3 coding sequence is TGTGCCAGCAGCTTGTCGACAGGGACCTATGGCTACACCTTC. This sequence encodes CASSLSTGTYGYTF.

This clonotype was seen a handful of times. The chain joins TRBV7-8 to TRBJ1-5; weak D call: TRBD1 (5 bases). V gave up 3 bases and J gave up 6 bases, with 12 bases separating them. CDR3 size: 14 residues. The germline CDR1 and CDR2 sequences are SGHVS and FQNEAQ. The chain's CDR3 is CASSFSRVGQPQHF. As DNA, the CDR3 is TGTGCCAGCAGCTTCAGCAGGGTTGGTCAGCCCCAGCATTTT.

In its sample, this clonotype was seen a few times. The CDR3 region has the DNA TGTGCCAGCAGCTTTGAGGCGGGGCCTTCCTACAATGAGCAGTTCTTC. As protein: CASSFEAGPSYNEQFF. V is TRBV5-6 and J is TRBJ2-1; TRBD2 might be the D (6 bases). The CDR3 runs 16 residues. V was shortened by 2 bases and J by 1 base, with 13 bases between the two germline ends. Germline assignment: CDR1 SGHDT and CDR2 YYEEEE.

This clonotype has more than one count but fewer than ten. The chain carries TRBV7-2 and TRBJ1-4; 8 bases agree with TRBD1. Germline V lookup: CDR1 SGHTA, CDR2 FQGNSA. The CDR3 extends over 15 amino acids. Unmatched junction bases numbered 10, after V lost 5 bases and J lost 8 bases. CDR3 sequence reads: CASSHLGQGVEKLFF. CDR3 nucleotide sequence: TGTGCCAGCAGCCACCTCGGACAGGGTGTGGAAAAACTGTTTTTT.

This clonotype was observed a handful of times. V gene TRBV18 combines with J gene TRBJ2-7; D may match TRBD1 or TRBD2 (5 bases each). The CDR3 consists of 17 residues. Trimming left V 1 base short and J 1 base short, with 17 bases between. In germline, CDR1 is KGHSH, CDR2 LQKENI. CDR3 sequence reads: CASSPRFRDGESYEQYF. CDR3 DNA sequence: TGTGCCAGCTCACCACGCTTTCGGGACGGAGAGTCCTACGAGCAGTACTTC.

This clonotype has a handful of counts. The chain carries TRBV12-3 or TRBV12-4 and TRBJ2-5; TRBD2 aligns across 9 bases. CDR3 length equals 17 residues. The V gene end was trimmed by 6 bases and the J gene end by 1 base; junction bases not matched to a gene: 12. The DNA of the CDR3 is TGTGCCAGCAGAGGATCCTGGACTAGCGCAACCCAAGAGACCCAGTACTTC. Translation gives CASRGSWTSATQETQYF.

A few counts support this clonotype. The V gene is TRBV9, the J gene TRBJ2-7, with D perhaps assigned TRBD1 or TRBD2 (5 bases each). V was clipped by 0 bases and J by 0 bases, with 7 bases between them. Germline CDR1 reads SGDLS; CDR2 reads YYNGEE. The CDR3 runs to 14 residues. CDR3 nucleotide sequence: TGTGCCAGCAGCGTAGGGGACGACTCCTACGAGCAGTACTTC. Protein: CASSVGDDSYEQYF.

In DNA form, the CDR3 reads TGCAGTGCCAGATCCCCGGAAAGTGCCTACGAGCAGTACTTC. It codes for CSARSPESAYEQYF. The chain joins TRBV20-1 to TRBJ2-7; no clear D. The CDR3 length is 14 residues. The V and J ends lost 6 bases and 2 bases respectively, with 17 bases between them. Germline CDR1 and CDR2: DFQATT and SNEGSKA (reference sequence).

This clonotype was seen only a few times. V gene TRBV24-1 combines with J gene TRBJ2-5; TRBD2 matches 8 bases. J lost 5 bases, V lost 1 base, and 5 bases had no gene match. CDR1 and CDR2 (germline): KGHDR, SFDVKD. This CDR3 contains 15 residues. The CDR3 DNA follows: TGTGCCACCAGTGATTTTTATGGCGGGGGGGAGACCCAGTACTTC. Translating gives CATSDFYGGGETQYF.

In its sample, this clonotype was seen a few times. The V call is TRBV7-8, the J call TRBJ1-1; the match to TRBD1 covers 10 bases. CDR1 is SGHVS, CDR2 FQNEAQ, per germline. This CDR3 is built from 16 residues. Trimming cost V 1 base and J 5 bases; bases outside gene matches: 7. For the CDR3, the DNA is TGTGCCAGCAGCTTAGATTTTGGGGACAGGGGTACTGAAGCTTTCTTT. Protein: CASSLDFGDRGTEAFF.

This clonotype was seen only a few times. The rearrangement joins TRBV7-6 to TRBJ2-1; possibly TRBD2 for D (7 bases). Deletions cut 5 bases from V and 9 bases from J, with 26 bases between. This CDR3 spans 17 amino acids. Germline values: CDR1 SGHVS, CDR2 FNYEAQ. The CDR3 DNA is TGTGCCAGCAGCCCGACCGGCGGGGGCGTCGCGGACGGTGAGCAGTTCTTC. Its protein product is CASSPTGGGVADGEQFF.

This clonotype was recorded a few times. CDR3 bases: TGCAGTGCCCCCGGGACAGAATTTAAAGGCTATAATTCACCCCTCCACTTT. It specifies CSAPGTEFKGYNSPLHF. V and J are TRBV20-1 and TRBJ1-6, with 7 positions matching TRBD1. Germline V CDR1 and CDR2: DFQATT, SNEGSKA (reference sequence). CDR3 size: 17 residues. The V segment lost 6 bases and the J segment 3 bases; nucleotides outside the gene matches: 14.

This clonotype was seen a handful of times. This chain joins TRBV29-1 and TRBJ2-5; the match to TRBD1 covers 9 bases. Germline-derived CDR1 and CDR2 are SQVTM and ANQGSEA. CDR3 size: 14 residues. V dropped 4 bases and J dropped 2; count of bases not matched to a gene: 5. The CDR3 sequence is CSVAWDRAQETQYF. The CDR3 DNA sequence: TGCAGCGTTGCTTGGGACAGGGCTCAAGAGACCCAGTACTTC.

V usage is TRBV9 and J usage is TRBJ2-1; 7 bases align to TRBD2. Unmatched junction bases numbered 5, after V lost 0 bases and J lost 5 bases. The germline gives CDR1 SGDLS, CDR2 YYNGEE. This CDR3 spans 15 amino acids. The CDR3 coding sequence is TGTGCCAGCAGCGTAGAGGCTAGCGGAGACAATGAGCAGTTCTTC. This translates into CASSVEASGDNEQFF.

CDR3 in amino acids: CASSPWLGVTQYF. DNA of the CDR3: TGCGCCAGCAGCCCCTGGTTGGGGGTTACGCAGTATTTT. J is TRBJ2-3 and V is TRBV4-3; tentatively, D is TRBD1 or TRBD2 (5 bases each). Trimming shortened V by 4 bases and J by 8 bases, and 13 bases separated the two germline ends. CDR1 is LGHNA, CDR2 YSLEER, per germline. This CDR3 has 13 residues.

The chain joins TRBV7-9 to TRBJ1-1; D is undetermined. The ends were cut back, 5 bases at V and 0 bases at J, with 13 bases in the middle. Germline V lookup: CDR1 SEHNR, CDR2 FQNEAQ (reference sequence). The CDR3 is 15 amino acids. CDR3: CASSPRWLMNTEAFF. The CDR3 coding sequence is TGTGCCAGCAGCCCCCGGTGGTTGATGAACACTGAAGCTTTCTTT.